The rows below give T cell receptor beta chains drawn from one sample of a study of shared clonotypes between healthy human individuals. TCRdb keeps only in-frame clones here, not all; method: immunoSEQ multiplex PCR. This table has under 700,000 clones, roughly 95% appearing once. Sequences were obtained from naive CD8+ T cells sorted from blood. These receptors were collected from a woman aged 30 to 39 in good health. The CDR3 runs from the conserved cysteine through the conserved F or W. The D gene is left open where the match is weak. Clone sizes are given selectively: once, few, many, or a class where the clone is expanded.

J gene | V gene | D gene | clone size | CDR3 DNA | CDR3 protein
TRBJ1-1 | TRBV30 | . | . | TGTGCCTGGAGTGTAAGGAACACTGAAGCTTTCTTT | CAWSVRNTEAFF
TRBJ1-4 | TRBV27 | . | . | TGTGCCAGCAGTTTACTAGGGACCGATGAAAAACTGTTTTTT | CASSLLGTDEKLFF
TRBJ2-7 | TRBV6-1 | . | few | TGTGCCAGCAGTGAGGCGGGCTACGAGCAGTACTTC | CASSEAGYEQYF
TRBJ2-3 | TRBV6-6 | . | . | TGTGCCAGCAGTTACACACAGGGAGGAGATACGCAGTATTTT | CASSYTQGGDTQYF
TRBJ2-5 | TRBV28 | . | . | TGTGCCAGCAGCTCAAGCTGGACAGACGGGACGACCCAGTACTTC | CASSSSWTDGTTQYF
TRBJ2-1 | TRBV19 | TRBD2 | . | TGTGCCAGTAGTAGTCTAGCGGAGAATGAGCAGTTCTTC | CASSSLAENEQFF
TRBJ1-2 | TRBV28 | . | . | TGTGCCAGCAGTTTATTAAGCCTAGGATCTAACTATGGCTACACCTTC | CASSLLSLGSNYGYTF
TRBJ1-3 | TRBV11-2 | . | . | TGTGCCAGCAGTATGGGGAGCTCTGGAAACACCATATATTTT | CASSMGSSGNTIYF
TRBJ2-7 | TRBV28 | TRBD2 | . | TGTGCCAGCAGTTTATATAGGCTAGCGGGAGTCCACGAGCAGTACTTC | CASSLYRLAGVHEQYF
TRBJ2-6 | TRBV19 | . | . | TGTGCCAGTACCATGGGTCCTTATGGGGCCAACGTCCTGACTTTC | CASTMGPYGANVLTF
TRBJ2-7 | TRBV6-1 | TRBD2 | . | TGTGCCAGCAGTGAACCGGCGGCCCCGGGGGGGGGTCCCTACGAGCAGTACTTC | CASSEPAAPGGGPYEQYF
TRBJ1-2 | TRBV7-6 | . | . | TGTGCCAGCAGCCCAGACCCCAGGGGAGGCTATGGCTACACCTTC | CASSPDPRGGYGYTF
TRBJ2-7 | TRBV4-1 | . | . | TGCGCCAGCAGCCAAGATATGCAGGGGCCGAGCTACGAGCAGTACTTC | CASSQDMQGPSYEQYF
TRBJ2-5 | TRBV5-1 | TRBD2 | . | TGCGCCAGCAAAGCGGGGAGTCGGGAGACCCAGTACTTC | CASKAGSRETQYF
TRBJ2-1 | TRBV5-1 | TRBD2 | . | TGCGCCAGCAGCTTGGTGTTAGCGGGAGGTCCCAGTCATGAGCAGTTCTTC | CASSLVLAGGPSHEQFF
TRBJ1-5 | TRBV27 | TRBD1 | . | TGTGCCAGCAGTTTAGGACAGGGCATCAATCAGCCCCAGCATTTT | CASSLGQGINQPQHF
TRBJ2-7 | TRBV10-3 | TRBD1 | . | TGTGCCATCAGTTTGGGACAGGGGTTCCACGAGCAGTACTTC | CAISLGQGFHEQYF
TRBJ1-1 | TRBV5-6 | . | . | TGTGCCAGCAGCTTGTTGGAGGGTCCCGTGAACACTGAAGCTTTCTTT | CASSLLEGPVNTEAFF
TRBJ2-7 | TRBV12-2 | . | . | TGTGCAAGTCGCTTCCTGGAAGGGACTAGCGGGAGTAGGTTGTACGAGCAGTACTTC | CASRFLEGTSGSRLYEQYF
TRBJ1-5 | TRBV4-1 | . | once | TGCGCCAGCAGCGTTTCAGGGTCGGGGCAGCCCCAGCATTTT | CASSVSGSGQPQHF
TRBJ2-2 | TRBV6-5 | TRBD2 | . | TGTGCCAGCAGTTACTCGCGGGGGTGGTTTACCGGGGAGCTGTTTTTT | CASSYSRGWFTGELFF
TRBJ2-2 | TRBV7-7 | . | . | TGTGCCAGCAGCTCCGGGTTTTGGGCCGGGGAGCTGTTTTTT | CASSSGFWAGELFF
TRBJ2-2 | TRBV7-6 | TRBD2 | . | TGTGCCAGCAGCGCAACAGCGGGAGCCTACACCGGGGAGCTGTTTTTT | CASSATAGAYTGELFF
TRBJ2-1 | TRBV6-5 | TRBD2 | . | TGTGCCAGCAGTTCCGCTGGGGGAGGGCCCCCTAGGGAGCAGTTCTTC | CASSSAGGGPPREQFF
TRBJ1-3 | TRBV2 | . | . | TGTGCCTTAGGGCGGCTTGGAAACACCATATATTTT | CALGRLGNTIYF
TRBJ2-7 | TRBV11-2 | . | . | TGTGCCAGCAGCTTAGCGAATTGGGCCGAGCAGTACTTC | CASSLANWAEQYF
TRBJ2-5 | TRBV9 | TRBD2 | . | TGTGCCAGCAGCTCCCGACTAGCGTTGGCCAGTGATGGGACCCAGTACTTC | CASSSRLALASDGTQYF
TRBJ2-7 | TRBV29-1 | TRBD1 | . | TGCAGCGTTGATGACAGGGATCACAAGGGGGAGCAGTACTTC | CSVDDRDHKGEQYF
TRBJ1-1 | TRBV28 | . | . | TGTGCCAGCAGTTTGGGGAGAGGGGGGTACACTGAAGCTTTCTTT | CASSLGRGGYTEAFF
TRBJ2-4 | TRBV6-6 | . | . | TGTGCCAGCAGAGCCAGGGGGGAAAACATTCAGTACTTC | CASRARGENIQYF
TRBJ2-1 | TRBV11-3 | . | . | TGTGCCAGCAGCTCTCCTCCTGAGCAGTTCTTC | CASSSPPEQFF
TRBJ1-5 | TRBV30 | . | . | TGTGCCTGGAGTTTCCACGGACTAATTTGGCATCAGCCCCAGCATTTT | CAWSFHGLIWHQPQHF
TRBJ2-3 | TRBV5-4 | . | . | TGTGCCAGCAGCTTGTCGGGGGAGAGGACAGATACGCAGTATTTT | CASSLSGERTDTQYF
TRBJ2-3 | TRBV11-2 | . | . | TGTGCCAGCAGCTTCCGGTCCGGAGTTCGGGTCACAGATACGCAGTATTTT | CASSFRSGVRVTDTQYF
TRBJ2-7 | TRBV21-1 | . | . | TGTGCCAGCAGCAAAGGTCTGTCGTGGGGTCGGGAGCAGTACTTC | CASSKGLSWGREQYF
TRBJ1-1 | TRBV7-6 | . | . | TGTGCCAGCAGCTCTTCAATGAACACTGAAGCTTTCTTT | CASSSSMNTEAFF
TRBJ2-7 | TRBV7-9 | . | . | TGTGCCAGCAGCTTAGCGCGGGACGACTCCTACGAGCAGTACTTC | CASSLARDDSYEQYF
TRBJ2-7 | TRBV30 | . | . | TGTGCCTGGGATTGGGGGCCGTCCTACGAGCAGTACTTC | CAWDWGPSYEQYF
TRBJ2-3 | TRBV27 | . | . | TGTGCCAGCAGGACTAGCACAGATACGCAGTATTTT | CASRTSTDTQYF
TRBJ2-7 | TRBV5-6 | . | . | TGTGCCAGCAGCTCTCTAGCGAAGTCCTACGAGCAGTACTTC | CASSSLAKSYEQYF
TRBJ2-1 | TRBV27 | TRBD2 | . | TGTGCCAGCAGTCTCACTAGCGCCTACAATGAGCAGTTCTTC | CASSLTSAYNEQFF
TRBJ2-3 | TRBV27 | TRBD1 | . | TGTGCCAGCATCCATCGGACAGGCCTATCTGATACGCAGTATTTT | CASIHRTGLSDTQYF
TRBJ2-2 | TRBV27 | . | . | TGTGCCAGCAGCCTATTGGCACCCGGGGAGCTGTTTTTT | CASSLLAPGELFF
TRBJ1-3 | TRBV5-5 | . | . | TGTGCCAGCAGCTTGGGTGCCAGGACTGGAAACACCATATATTTT | CASSLGARTGNTIYF
TRBJ2-7 | TRBV4-1 | TRBD2 | . | TGCGCCAGCAGCCAAGATTCGGGGGGGCCCTACGAGCAGTACTTC | CASSQDSGGPYEQYF
TRBJ2-5 | TRBV6-6 | . | . | TGTGCCAGCAGCGAGGGACGGATACAAGAGACCCAGTACTTC | CASSEGRIQETQYF
TRBJ1-5 | TRBV28 | TRBD1 | . | TGTGCCAGCAGTTCACGACAGGGTAGCAATCAGCCCCAGCATTTT | CASSSRQGSNQPQHF
TRBJ1-2 | TRBV14 | . | . | TGTGCCAGCAGCCTTGCAGGGAACTATGGCTACACCTTC | CASSLAGNYGYTF